This T cell receptor beta chain was captured by sequencing in a study of cytomegalovirus exposure and HLA in healthy donors (dated 2017 in TCRdb). The study in broad terms: A later analysis indicated that the 120 validation repertoires were generated on the platform also employed for the approximately 700 repertoires of the first cohort. The aim of the study was to test whether cataloging public T cell receptors could identify signatures of past pathogen exposure. The study combined high-throughput TCR immunosequencing, statistical association of individual TCRs with disease status, and machine learning to predict cytomegalovirus infection status. Along with the roughly 710-subject first cohort, a separate validation cohort of 120 different subjects was used. What the authors observed across the whole study: In the study, approximately 160 TCR beta chains were listed as associated with cytomegalovirus. The authors suggested that the approach could potentially be generalized to other disease states and immunological phenotypes. In vitro tests confirmed that a few of the cytomegalovirus-associated TCR beta chains recognize cytomegalovirus antigens. In a later analysis, TCRs clustered in the first cohort were found to also tend to co-occur in the roughly 130 validation repertoires, with roughly 93% of cluster scores above 0. While some public TCRs were present in many individuals, most TCR sequences turned up only very rarely across donors. The validation cohort had no HLA typing available for a later analysis, so co-occurrence within that cohort was assessed over all 120 or so repertoires. In both the original and validation cohorts, the classifier was reported to diagnose cytomegalovirus status with high specificity and sensitivity.

The donors belonged to the validation cohort of about 120 subjects, which was separate from the approximately 610-subject first cohort. The library was prepared using the immunoSEQ multiplex PCR assay. The authors processed their data as follows. A statistical classification framework was developed to diagnose cytomegalovirus status using the catalog of TCR beta chain sequences. The table comes from immuneACCESS by way of TCRdb, which keeps in-frame sequences with V and J called. Part of the clones is missing from these tables; in studies checked, under half for an unresolved V gene and the rest for unknown reasons. The V and J calls and clone size are taken from that table; D and trimming were inferred from the DNA. The sample table records roughly 200,000 clones; roughly 84% of these occur just once. The ten largest make up roughly 2.8% of the sample. On this clone: There is no known antigen for this receptor. No per-base quality is available; no much larger clone lies one base away.

The TCR originated in a woman under 30 in good health and CMV-seropositive. Specimen: PBMCs.

Here the CDR3 is given as CASSEGQGDNEKLFF. The sequenced DNA: TGTGCCAGCAGTGAAGGACAGGGGGATAATGAAAAACTGTTTTTT. This chain joins TRBV6-9 to TRBJ1-4; TRBD1 lines up with 10 middle nucleotides. The CDR3 runs 15 residues from the cysteine to the phenylalanine. The kept DNA is CDR3 alone, 45 bases in frame from the first base. Trimming removed 5 bases from V and 4 bases from J; the gene matches leave 4 bases unexplained. CDR1 and CDR2 are read off the germline V gene as MNHGY and SVAAGI.